A selection of T cell receptor beta chains follows, all from one sample in a study of cytomegalovirus exposure and HLA in healthy donors. This table comes from immunoSEQ multiplex PCR, and its TCRdb copy is limited to in-frame clones, with some not included. The profile shows 100,000 to 150,000 clones, about three quarters of them singletons. The sample consisted of PBMCs. Receptors originate from a man aged 55 to 70 in good health and CMV-seropositive. Both conserved end residues are part of each CDR3. The D gene is left open where the match is weak. Rows give clone size only sometimes, using once, few, many, or a class for an expanded clone.

V gene: TRBV27; J gene: TRBJ1-1; D gene: NA; clone size: NA; CDR3 DNA: TGTGCCAGCAGGGGCCCCCAGAGTCACACTGAAGCTTTCTTT; CDR3 protein: CASRGPQSHTEAFF
V gene: TRBV10-1; J gene: TRBJ2-5; D gene: NA; clone size: NA; CDR3 DNA: TGCGCCAGCAGTGAGCGGTCCGGGCAAGAGACCCAGTACTTC; CDR3 protein: CASSERSGQETQYF
V gene: TRBV4-1; J gene: TRBJ1-6; D gene: NA; clone size: NA; CDR3 DNA: TGCGCCAGCAGCCAACTCTCCGGGTTCCTCCACTTT; CDR3 protein: CASSQLSGFLHF
V gene: TRBV18; J gene: TRBJ1-1; D gene: NA; clone size: NA; CDR3 DNA: TGTGCCAGCTCACCCCTGGCAGATAGCATGAACACTGAAGCTTTCTTT; CDR3 protein: CASSPLADSMNTEAFF
V gene: TRBV29-1; J gene: TRBJ2-7; D gene: NA; clone size: once; CDR3 DNA: TGCAGCGTTAAACTACCGGGAGCTGGGGAGCAGTACTTC; CDR3 protein: CSVKLPGAGEQYF
V gene: TRBV10-3; J gene: TRBJ1-1; D gene: NA; clone size: NA; CDR3 DNA: TGTGCCATCAGTGAGTCGACGGGGGGAGGCACTGAAGCTTTCTTT; CDR3 protein: CAISESTGGGTEAFF
V gene: TRBV29-1; J gene: TRBJ1-2; D gene: NA; clone size: NA; CDR3 DNA: TGCAGCGTTGAAGGCACTTTAAGCGCTAACTATGGCTACACCTTC; CDR3 protein: CSVEGTLSANYGYTF
V gene: TRBV6-5; J gene: TRBJ2-1; D gene: NA; clone size: NA; CDR3 DNA: TGTGCCAGCAGTTACCCCACTAGGAACGAGCAGTTCTTC; CDR3 protein: CASSYPTRNEQFF
V gene: TRBV7-9; J gene: TRBJ1-5; D gene: NA; clone size: NA; CDR3 DNA: TGTGCCAGCAGCTTAGGGTCAGGGAAAGATCAGCCCCAGCATTTT; CDR3 protein: CASSLGSGKDQPQHF
V gene: TRBV5-1; J gene: TRBJ2-1; D gene: NA; clone size: NA; CDR3 DNA: TGCGCCAGCAGCTCCGGCACGGGGCGGGGGCACAATGAGCAGTTCTTC; CDR3 protein: CASSSGTGRGHNEQFF
V gene: TRBV10-3; J gene: TRBJ1-5; D gene: TRBD1; clone size: NA; CDR3 DNA: TGTGCCATCGGCAGACAGGGGGGTGGAAGCAATCAGCCCCAGCATTTT; CDR3 protein: CAIGRQGGGSNQPQHF
V gene: TRBV4-2; J gene: TRBJ2-1; D gene: NA; clone size: NA; CDR3 DNA: TGTGCCAGCAGTCACACCGGGAGCGATTCCTACAATGAGCAGTTCTTC; CDR3 protein: CASSHTGSDSYNEQFF